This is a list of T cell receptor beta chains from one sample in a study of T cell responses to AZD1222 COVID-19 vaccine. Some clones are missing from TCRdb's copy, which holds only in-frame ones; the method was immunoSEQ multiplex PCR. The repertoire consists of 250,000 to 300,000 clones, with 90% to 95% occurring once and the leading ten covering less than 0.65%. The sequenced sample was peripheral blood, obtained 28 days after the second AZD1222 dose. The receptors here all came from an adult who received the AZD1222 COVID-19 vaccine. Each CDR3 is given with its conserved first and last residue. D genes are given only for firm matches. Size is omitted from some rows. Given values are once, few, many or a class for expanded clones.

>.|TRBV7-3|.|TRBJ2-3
CASSSGTSTDTQYF
TGTGCCAGCAGCTCGGGAACTAGCACAGATACGCAGTATTTT
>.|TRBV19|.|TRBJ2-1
CASSIGGTSYNEQFF
TGTGCCAGTAGTATTGGCGGGACCTCCTACAATGAGCAGTTCTTC
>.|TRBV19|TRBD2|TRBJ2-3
CASSIGLAGRVQYF
TGTGCCAGTAGTATAGGACTAGCGGGGAGGGTGCAGTATTTT
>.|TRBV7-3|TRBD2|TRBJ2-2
CASSLTRAGGRYTGELFF
TGTGCCAGCAGCTTAACTCGAGCGGGAGGGAGGTACACCGGGGAGCTGTTTTTT
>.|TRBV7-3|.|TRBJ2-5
CASSPRPGETQYF
TGTGCCAGCAGCCCTAGACCCGGAGAGACCCAGTACTTC
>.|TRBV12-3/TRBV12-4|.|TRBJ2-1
CASSLAGEQFF
TGTGCCAGCAGTTTAGCTGGGGAGCAGTTCTTC
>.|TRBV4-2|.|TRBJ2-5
CASSQELTSQETQYF
TGTGCCAGCAGCCAAGAGTTGACGTCCCAAGAGACCCAGTACTTC
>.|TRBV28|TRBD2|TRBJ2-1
CASSSGLAIAFNEQFF
TGTGCCAGCAGTTCGGGACTAGCGATTGCTTTCAATGAGCAGTTCTTC
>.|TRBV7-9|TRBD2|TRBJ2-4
CASSSPGGVDKNIQYF
TGTGCCAGCAGCTCCCCGGGAGGGGTGGACAAAAACATTCAGTACTTC
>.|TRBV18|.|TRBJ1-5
CASSQGIIGVQPQHF
TGTGCCAGCTCACAGGGTATTATAGGGGTTCAGCCCCAGCATTTT
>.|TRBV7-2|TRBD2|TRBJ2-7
CASSSGTSGRAGSYEQYF
TGTGCCAGCAGCTCCGGGACTAGCGGGAGGGCCGGCTCCTACGAGCAGTACTTC
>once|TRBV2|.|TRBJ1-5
CASSEGRVNQPQHF
TGTGCCAGCAGTGAAGGCAGGGTAAATCAGCCCCAGCATTTT
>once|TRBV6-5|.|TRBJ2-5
CASSPDYEETQYF
TGTGCCAGCAGTCCAGACTACGAAGAGACCCAGTACTTC
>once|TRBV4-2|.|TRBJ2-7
CASSQAIRDGEQYF
TGTGCCAGCAGCCAAGCCATTCGGGACGGCGAGCAGTACTTC
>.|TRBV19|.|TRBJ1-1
CASNQGRTEAFF
TGTGCCAGTAACCAGGGGAGGACTGAAGCTTTCTTT
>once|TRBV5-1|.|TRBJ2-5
CASSLEGTQYF
TGCGCCAGCAGCTTGGAGGGGACCCAGTACTTC
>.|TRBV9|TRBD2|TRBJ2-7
CARRLAGERGGYEQYF
TGTGCCAGGAGACTAGCGGGAGAGCGGGGGGGTTACGAGCAGTACTTC
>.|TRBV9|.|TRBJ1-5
CASSVDAYSNQPQHF
TGTGCCAGCAGCGTAGACGCTTATAGCAATCAGCCCCAGCATTTT
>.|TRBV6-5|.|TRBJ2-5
CASIGLGGPGETQYF
TGTGCCAGCATCGGATTGGGGGGCCCAGGGGAGACCCAGTACTTC
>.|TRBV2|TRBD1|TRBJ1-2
CASRRTGGDGYTF
TGTGCCAGCAGGAGGACAGGCGGTGATGGCTACACCTTC
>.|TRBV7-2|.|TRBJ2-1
CASSSQGGRYNEQFF
TGTGCCAGCAGCTCCCAGGGGGGGAGATACAATGAGCAGTTCTTC
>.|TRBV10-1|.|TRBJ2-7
CASSEEGTRGDEQYF
TGCGCCAGCAGTGAGGAGGGGACAAGAGGTGACGAGCAGTACTTC
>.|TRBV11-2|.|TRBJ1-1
CASSLDLNLNTEAFF
TGTGCCAGCAGCTTAGATCTAAACTTGAACACTGAAGCTTTCTTT
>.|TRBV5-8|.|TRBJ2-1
CASSLVPGIGAYNEQFF
TGTGCCAGCAGCTTAGTCCCCGGGATCGGAGCCTACAATGAGCAGTTCTTC
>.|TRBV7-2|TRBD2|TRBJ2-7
CASSLGLAISYEQYF
TGTGCCAGCAGCTTAGGACTAGCGATTTCCTACGAGCAGTACTTC
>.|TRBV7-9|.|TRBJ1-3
CASSLARIGTRGNTIYF
TGTGCCAGCAGCTTAGCGCGGATCGGGACGAGGGGAAACACCATATATTTT
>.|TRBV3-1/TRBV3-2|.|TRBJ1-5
CASSHGGDQPQHF
TGTGCCAGCAGCCACGGGGGGGATCAGCCCCAGCATTTT
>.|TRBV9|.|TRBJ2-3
CASSGGDGGTDTQYF
TGTGCCAGCAGCGGGGGGGATGGAGGCACAGATACGCAGTATTTT
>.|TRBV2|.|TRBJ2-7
CASSPPGFYEQYF
TGTGCCAGCAGTCCTCCGGGGTTCTACGAGCAGTACTTC
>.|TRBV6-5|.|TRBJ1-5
CASSTHSNQPQHF
TGTGCCAGCAGTACCCATAGCAATCAGCCCCAGCATTTT
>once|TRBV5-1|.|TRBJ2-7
CASSPWDGAYEQYF
TGCGCCAGCAGCCCCTGGGACGGTGCCTACGAGCAGTACTTC
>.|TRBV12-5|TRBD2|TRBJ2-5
CASGLGAREALTETQYF
TGTGCTAGTGGTCTTGGGGCCCGGGAGGCCCTGACGGAGACCCAGTACTTC
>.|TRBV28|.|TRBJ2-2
CASSTMGDGTTGELFF
TGTGCCAGCAGTACTATGGGGGACGGTACCACCGGGGAGCTGTTTTTT
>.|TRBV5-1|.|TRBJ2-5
CASSLEGPEETQYF
TGCGCCAGCAGCTTAGAAGGGCCCGAAGAGACCCAGTACTTC
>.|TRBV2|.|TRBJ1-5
CASSVEVDQPQHF
TGTGCCAGCAGTGTGGAGGTAGATCAGCCCCAGCATTTT
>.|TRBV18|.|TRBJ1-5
CASSLSRNSNQPQHF
TGTGCCAGCTCACTCAGTAGGAATAGCAATCAGCCCCAGCATTTT
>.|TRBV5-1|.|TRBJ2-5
CASSSHLGGQETQYF
TGCGCCAGCAGCTCTCATCTAGGAGGGCAAGAGACCCAGTACTTC